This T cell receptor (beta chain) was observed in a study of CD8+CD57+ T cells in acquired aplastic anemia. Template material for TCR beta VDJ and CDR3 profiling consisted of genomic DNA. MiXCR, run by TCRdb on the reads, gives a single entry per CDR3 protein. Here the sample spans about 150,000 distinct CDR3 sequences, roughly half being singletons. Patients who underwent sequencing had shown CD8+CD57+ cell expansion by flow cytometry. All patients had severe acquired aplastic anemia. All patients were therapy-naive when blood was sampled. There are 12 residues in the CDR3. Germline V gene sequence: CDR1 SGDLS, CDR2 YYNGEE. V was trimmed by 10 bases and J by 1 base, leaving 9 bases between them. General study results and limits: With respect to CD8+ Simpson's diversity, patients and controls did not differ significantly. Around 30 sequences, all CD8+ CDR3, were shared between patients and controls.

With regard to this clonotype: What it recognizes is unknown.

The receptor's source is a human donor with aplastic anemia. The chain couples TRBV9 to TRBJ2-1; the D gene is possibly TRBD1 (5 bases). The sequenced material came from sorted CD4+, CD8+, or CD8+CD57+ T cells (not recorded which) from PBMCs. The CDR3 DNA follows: TGTGCCCCCAAGGGGTCCTACAATGAGCAGTTCTTC. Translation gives CAPKGSYNEQFF.